This T cell receptor (beta chain) was sequenced during a study of T cell responses to AZD1222 COVID-19 vaccine. Notes on the study in general: Clonal diversity may have been underestimated in mostly white British donors. Reports indicate that nearly half of spike-specific TCRs are directed at unmutated variant regions. Baseline seropositives among AZD1222 recipients totaled only five or six.

The sample holds one count of this clone. Its antigen is as yet unknown. Data came from immunoSEQ multiplex PCR; TCRdb stores just in-frame clones and leaves some out. The sample includes 150,000 to 200,000 clones, roughly 93% seen only once; the top ten take roughly 9.2%. Source: peripheral blood, taken on day 0 of AZD1222 vaccination. This sequence originates from an adult in good health.

CDR3 coding DNA: TGCGCCAGCAGCGAAGCGCTACAGACCGGAAACACCATATATTTT. It is translated as CASSEALQTGNTIYF. V and J are TRBV5-1 and TRBJ1-3; D ambiguous. Per the germline V gene, CDR1 is SGHRS and CDR2 is YFSETQ. V was clipped by 4 bases and J by 4 bases, with 15 bases between them. The CDR3 contains 15 residues.